This TCR beta chain was identified in a study of blood T cell repertoires in COVID-19. Study-wide context: The samples span acute and convalescent COVID-19 from the United States, Italy and Spain. Sources were T cells, B-cell-depleted T cells, or PBMCs; the material itself was cDNA or gDNA.

The CDR3 is 15 amino acids. CDR1 is SGHTS, CDR2 YDEGEE, per germline. The ends were cut back, 0 bases at V and 1 base at J, with 10 bases in the middle. In the study's own analysis: By means of reference gene primer amplification, nucleated cell counts were estimated. Sequenced by immunoSEQ multiplex PCR; TCRdb stores in-frame clones only, minus some. V, J and clone size are taken as reported in that table, and D and trimming were inferred from the DNA itself. The table has 300,000 to 350,000 clones, roughly 87% seen once. Material: peripheral blood. The chain recombines TRBV5-8 with TRBJ2-5, with a weak D call TRBD2 (6 bases). The origin of this receptor is a young man with active or convalescent COVID-19. The CDR3 sequence: CASSLGRDLQETQYF. The CDR3 bases are TGTGCCAGCAGCTTGGGGCGGGACCTCCAAGAGACCCAGTACTTC.